This is a list of T cell receptor beta chains from one sample in a study of blood T cells in healthy people across ages. TCRdb recomputed calls from the 5' RACE reads with MiXCR, one row per CDR3 protein. The sample contains 1.5 million to 1.9 million distinct CDR3 sequences, 40% to 45% of which appear only once. Sequences were obtained from blood. Receptors originate from a woman between 18 and 30 years old in good health. CDR3s include the opening cysteine and the closing phenylalanine or tryptophan. Fields, in order: clone size, D gene, V gene, J gene, CDR3 DNA, CDR3 protein. D genes are given only for firm matches. Size tells how often a clone was seen (once, few, many) or the class of an expanded clone, and some rows leave it out.

-	TRBD2	TRBV4-2	TRBJ2-1	TGTGCCAGCAGCGCCCTAGCGGCCCCGAATAATGAGCAGTTCTTC	CASSALAAPNNEQFF
-	-	TRBV19	TRBJ1-5	TGTGCCAGTAGGGACGGACGGGGTCTTCGTCAGCCCCAGCATTTT	CASRDGRGLRQPQHF
-	TRBD1	TRBV30	TRBJ1-2	TGTGCCTGGAGTACCCAGACAGGGAGTGGCTATGGCTACACCTTC	CAWSTQTGSGYGYTF
-	-	TRBV7-2	TRBJ2-2	TGTGCCAGCATAACAGGAACAAACACCGGGGAGCTGTTTTTT	CASITGTNTGELFF
-	-	TRBV6-5	TRBJ1-2	TGTGCCAGCAGTTACTCGTCAGGACTTAGCTATGGCTACACCTTC	CASSYSSGLSYGYTF
-	-	TRBV7-2	TRBJ2-1	TGTGCCAGCAGCTTAGGGTCTGGGCCACCCTCCAATGAGCAGTTCTTC	CASSLGSGPPSNEQFF
-	TRBD2	TRBV7-9	TRBJ2-1	TGTGCCAGCAGCGCTCCGGGACTAGTGATCAATGAGCAGTTCTTC	CASSAPGLVINEQFF
-	-	TRBV20-1	TRBJ2-7	TGCAGTGCTAGTAGCGATAGCTCCTACAATGAGCAGTACTTC	CSASSDSSYNEQYF
once	TRBD2	TRBV9	TRBJ2-2	TGTGCCAGCAGCAAGCGGGGGGACGTTAACACCGGGGAGCTGTTTTTT	CASSKRGDVNTGELFF
few	-	TRBV10-3	TRBJ1-5	TGTGCCATCAGTGAGTCATTCGGTCAGCCCCAGCATTTT	CAISESFGQPQHF